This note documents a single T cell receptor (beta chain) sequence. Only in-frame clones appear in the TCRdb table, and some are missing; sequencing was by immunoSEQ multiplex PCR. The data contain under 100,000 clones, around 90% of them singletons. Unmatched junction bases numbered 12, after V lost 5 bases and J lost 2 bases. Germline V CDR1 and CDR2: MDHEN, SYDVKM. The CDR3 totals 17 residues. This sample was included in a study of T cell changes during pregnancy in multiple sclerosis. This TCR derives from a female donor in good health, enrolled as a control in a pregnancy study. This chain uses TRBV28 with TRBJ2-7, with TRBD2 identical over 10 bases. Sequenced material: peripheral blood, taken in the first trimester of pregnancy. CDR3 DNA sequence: TGTGCCAGCAGTCCAAGGCGACTAGCGGGCAAAACCTACGAGCAGTACTTC. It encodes CASSPRRLAGKTYEQYF. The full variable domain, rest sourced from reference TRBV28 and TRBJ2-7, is DVKVTQSSRYLVKRTGEKVFLECVQDMDHENMFWYRQDPGLGLRLIYFSYDVKMKEKGDIPEGYSVSREKKERFSLILESASTNQTSMYLCASSPRRLAGKTYEQYFGPGTRLTVT.